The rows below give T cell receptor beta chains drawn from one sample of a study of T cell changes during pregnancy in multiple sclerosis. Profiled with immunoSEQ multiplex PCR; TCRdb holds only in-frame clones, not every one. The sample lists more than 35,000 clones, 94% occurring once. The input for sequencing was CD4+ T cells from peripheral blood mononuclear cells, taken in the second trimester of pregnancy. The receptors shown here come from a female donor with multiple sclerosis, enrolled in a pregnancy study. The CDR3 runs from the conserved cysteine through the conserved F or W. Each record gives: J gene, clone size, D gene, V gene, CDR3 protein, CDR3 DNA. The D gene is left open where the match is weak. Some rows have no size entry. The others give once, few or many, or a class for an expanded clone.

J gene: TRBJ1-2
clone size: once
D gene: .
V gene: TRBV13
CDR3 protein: CASSFTGSHYGYTF
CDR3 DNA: TGTGCCAGCAGCTTCACAGGTTCTCACTATGGCTACACCTTC

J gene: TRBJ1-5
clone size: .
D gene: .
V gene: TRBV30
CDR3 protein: CAWSVAGHQPQHF
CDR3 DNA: TGTGCCTGGAGTGTGGCAGGGCATCAGCCCCAGCATTTT

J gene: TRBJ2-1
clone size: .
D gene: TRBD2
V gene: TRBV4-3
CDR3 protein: CASSLRLAGGHDNEQFF
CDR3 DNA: TGCGCCAGCAGCCTCCGACTAGCGGGGGGCCACGACAATGAGCAGTTCTTC

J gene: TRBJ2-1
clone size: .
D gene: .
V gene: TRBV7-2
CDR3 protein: CASSLGHPSYNEQFF
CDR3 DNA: TGTGCCAGCAGCCTCGGACACCCGTCCTACAATGAGCAGTTCTTC

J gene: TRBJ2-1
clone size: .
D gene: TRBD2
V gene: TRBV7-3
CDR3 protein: CASSSSGLAGNEQFF
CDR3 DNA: TGTGCCAGCAGCTCCTCGGGACTAGCGGGAAATGAGCAGTTCTTC

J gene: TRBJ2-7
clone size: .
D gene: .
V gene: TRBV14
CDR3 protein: CASSHGPEQYF
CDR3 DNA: TGTGCCAGCAGCCACGGTCCGGAGCAGTACTTC

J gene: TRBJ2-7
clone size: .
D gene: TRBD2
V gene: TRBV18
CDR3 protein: CASSATSGGYEQYF
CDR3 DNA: TGTGCCAGCTCCGCGACTAGCGGGGGTTACGAGCAGTACTTC

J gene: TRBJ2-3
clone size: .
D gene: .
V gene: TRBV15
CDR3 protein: CATSRDQAGVTDTQYF
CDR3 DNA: TGTGCCACCAGCAGAGACCAGGCAGGGGTCACAGATACGCAGTATTTT

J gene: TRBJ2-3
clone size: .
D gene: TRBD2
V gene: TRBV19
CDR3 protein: CASSPRLAGGARDTQYF
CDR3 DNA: TGTGCCAGTAGTCCCAGACTAGCGGGAGGAGCTAGGGATACGCAGTATTTT

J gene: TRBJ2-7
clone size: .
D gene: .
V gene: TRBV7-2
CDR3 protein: CASSLTSPGYEQYF
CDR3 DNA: TGTGCCAGCAGCTTAACATCCCCCGGGTACGAGCAGTACTTC

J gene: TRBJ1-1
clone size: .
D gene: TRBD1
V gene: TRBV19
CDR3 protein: CASSGQGWAEAFF
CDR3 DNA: TGTGCCAGTAGTGGACAGGGGTGGGCTGAAGCTTTCTTT

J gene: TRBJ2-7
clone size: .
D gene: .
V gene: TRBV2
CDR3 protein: CASSAGQKYEQYF
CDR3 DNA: TGTGCCAGCAGTGCCGGACAGAAATACGAGCAGTACTTC

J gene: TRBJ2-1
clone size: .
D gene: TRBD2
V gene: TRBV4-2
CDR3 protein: CASSQETSGLKGSGNEQFF
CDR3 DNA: TGTGCCAGCAGCCAAGAGACTAGCGGGTTAAAGGGTTCGGGCAATGAGCAGTTCTTC

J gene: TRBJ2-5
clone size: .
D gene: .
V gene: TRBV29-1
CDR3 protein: CSVVQLFGTQYF
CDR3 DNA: TGCAGCGTTGTACAGCTCTTCGGGACCCAGTACTTC

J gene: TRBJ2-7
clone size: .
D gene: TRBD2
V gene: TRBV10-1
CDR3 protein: CASSSGTSGSYEQYF
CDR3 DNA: TGCGCCAGCAGCTCCGGGACTAGCGGGTCCTACGAGCAGTACTTC

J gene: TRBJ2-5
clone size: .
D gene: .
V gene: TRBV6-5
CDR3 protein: CASSYSKGRGETQYF
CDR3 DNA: TGTGCCAGCAGTTACTCGAAGGGGCGTGGGGAGACCCAGTACTTC

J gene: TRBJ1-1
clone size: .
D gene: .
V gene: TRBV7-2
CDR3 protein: CASSSGTSEWNTEAFF
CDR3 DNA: TGTGCCAGCAGCTCCGGGACAAGTGAGTGGAACACTGAAGCTTTCTTT

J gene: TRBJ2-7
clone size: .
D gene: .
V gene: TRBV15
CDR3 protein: CATSRDRQGFLYEQYF
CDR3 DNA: TGTGCCACCAGCAGAGATAGGCAGGGGTTTCTGTACGAGCAGTACTTC

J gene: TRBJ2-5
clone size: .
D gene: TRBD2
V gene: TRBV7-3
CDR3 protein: CASSLAGGKETQYF
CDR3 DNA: TGTGCCAGCAGCCTAGCGGGAGGCAAAGAGACCCAGTACTTC

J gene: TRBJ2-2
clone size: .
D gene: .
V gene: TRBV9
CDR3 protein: CASSVSGSNTGELFF
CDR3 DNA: TGTGCCAGCAGCGTATCGGGGTCGAACACCGGGGAGCTGTTTTTT

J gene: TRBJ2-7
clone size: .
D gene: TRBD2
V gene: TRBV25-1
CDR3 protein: CASSEYTSDEQYF
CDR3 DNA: TGTGCCAGCAGTGAATACACTAGCGACGAGCAGTACTTC

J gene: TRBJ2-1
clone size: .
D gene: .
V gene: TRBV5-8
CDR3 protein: CASSLVQGSDQFF
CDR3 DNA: TGTGCCAGCAGCTTGGTTCAGGGCTCAGATCAGTTCTTC

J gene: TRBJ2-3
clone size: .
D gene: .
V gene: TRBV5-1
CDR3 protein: CASSESTSTDTQYF
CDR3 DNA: TGCGCCAGCAGTGAGTCCACTAGCACAGATACGCAGTATTTT

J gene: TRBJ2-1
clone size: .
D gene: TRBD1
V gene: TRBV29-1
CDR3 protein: CSVIHRDSHNEQFF
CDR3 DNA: TGCAGCGTAATACACCGGGACAGCCACAATGAGCAGTTCTTC

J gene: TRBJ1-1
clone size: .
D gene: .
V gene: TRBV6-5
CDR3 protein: CASSYEANLNTEAFF
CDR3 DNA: TGTGCCAGCAGTTACGAGGCGAATTTAAACACTGAAGCTTTCTTT

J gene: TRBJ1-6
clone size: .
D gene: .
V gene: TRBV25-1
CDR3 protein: CASRLGADSPLHF
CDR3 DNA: TGTGCCAGCAGGCTGGGGGCTGATTCACCCCTCCACTTT

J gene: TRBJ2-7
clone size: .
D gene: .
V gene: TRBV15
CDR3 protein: CATSRDIMQGGFEQYF
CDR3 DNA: TGTGCCACCAGCAGAGATATTATGCAGGGGGGTTTCGAGCAGTACTTC

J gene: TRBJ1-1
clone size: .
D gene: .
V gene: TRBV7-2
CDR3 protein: CASSLWSGRRREARTEAFF
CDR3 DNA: TGTGCCAGCAGCTTGTGGTCGGGGCGGCGGAGGGAGGCGAGAACTGAAGCTTTCTTT

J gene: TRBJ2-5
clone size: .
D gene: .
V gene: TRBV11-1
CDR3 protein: CASSSVDRSLETQYF
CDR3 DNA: TGTGCCAGCAGCTCCGTTGACAGGTCGCTCGAGACCCAGTACTTC

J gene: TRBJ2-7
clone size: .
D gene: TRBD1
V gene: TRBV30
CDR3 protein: CAWSGQGPYEQYF
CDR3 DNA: TGTGCCTGGAGTGGACAGGGGCCCTACGAGCAGTACTTC

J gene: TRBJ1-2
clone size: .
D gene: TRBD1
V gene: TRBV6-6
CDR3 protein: CASSLGTGSGYTF
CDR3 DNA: TGTGCCAGCAGTCTGGGGACAGGCAGTGGCTACACCTTC

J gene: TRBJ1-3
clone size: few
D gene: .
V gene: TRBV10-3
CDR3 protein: CASSGGNTIYF
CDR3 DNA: TGTGCCAGTTCAGGTGGAAACACCATATATTTT

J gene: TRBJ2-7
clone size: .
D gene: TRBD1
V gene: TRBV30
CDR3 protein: CAWASDRRSYEQYF
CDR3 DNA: TGTGCCTGGGCCTCGGACAGGAGATCCTACGAGCAGTACTTC

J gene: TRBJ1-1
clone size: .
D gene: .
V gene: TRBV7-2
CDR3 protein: CASSLDGQRNTEAFF
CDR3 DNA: TGTGCCAGCAGCTTAGACGGACAGAGGAACACTGAAGCTTTCTTT

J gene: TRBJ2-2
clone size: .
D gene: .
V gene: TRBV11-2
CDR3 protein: CASSLMGRRTGELFF
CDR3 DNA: TGTGCCAGCAGCTTAATGGGCAGGCGCACCGGGGAGCTGTTTTTT